This T cell receptor (beta chain) was profiled in a study of T cell responses to AZD1222 COVID-19 vaccine. Study background: Second-dose intervals of approximately 4 or approximately 12 weeks were pooled.

Study-wide points: After two AZD1222 doses, spike-specific TCR breadth and depth rose versus day 0. Clonal diversity may have been underestimated in mostly white British donors.

The data were produced by immunoSEQ multiplex PCR, yet TCRdb's version contains in-frame clones alone and is incomplete. The table records some 200,000 clones, approximately 90% of them present only once. A note on this clone: Its antigen is undetermined.

The CDR3 extends over 14 amino acids. The V gene's germline CDR1 is MDHEN and CDR2 SYDVKM. Trimming stripped 6 bases from V and 2 bases from J, with 14 bases between. The chain has TRBV28 and TRBJ2-7, with D perhaps TRBD1 (6 bases). The origin of this receptor is an adult in good health. The specimen comprised peripheral blood, sampled on day 0 of AZD1222 vaccination. In DNA form, the CDR3 reads TGTGCCAGCAGCGACTCGGGGACACCCTACGAGCAGTACTTC. Protein: CASSDSGTPYEQYF.